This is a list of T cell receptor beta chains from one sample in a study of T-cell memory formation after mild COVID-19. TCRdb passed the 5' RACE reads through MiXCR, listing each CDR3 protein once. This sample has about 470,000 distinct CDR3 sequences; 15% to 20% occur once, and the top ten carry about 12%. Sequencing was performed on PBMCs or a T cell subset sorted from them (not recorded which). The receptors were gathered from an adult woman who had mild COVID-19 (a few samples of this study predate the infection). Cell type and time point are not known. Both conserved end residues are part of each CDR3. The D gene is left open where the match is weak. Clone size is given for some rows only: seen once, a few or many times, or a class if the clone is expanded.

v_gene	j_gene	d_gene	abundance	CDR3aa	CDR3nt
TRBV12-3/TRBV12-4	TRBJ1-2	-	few	CASSFRAGYDGYTF	TGTGCCAGCAGTTTCCGGGCGGGGTACGATGGCTACACCTTC
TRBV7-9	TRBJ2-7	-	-	CASSSEDTSYEQYF	TGTGCCAGCAGCTCAGAGGACACTTCCTACGAGCAGTACTTC
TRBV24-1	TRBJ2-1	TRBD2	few	CATRPGSGAYNEQFF	TGTGCCACCAGACCTGGTAGCGGGGCTTACAATGAGCAGTTCTTC
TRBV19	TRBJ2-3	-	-	CASSMGRKADTQYF	TGTGCCAGTAGTATGGGCCGCAAGGCAGATACGCAGTATTTT
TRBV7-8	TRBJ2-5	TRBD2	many	CASSPQSGGPTETQYF	TGTGCCAGCAGCCCCCAAAGCGGGGGGCCCACAGAGACCCAGTACTTC
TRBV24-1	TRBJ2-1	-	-	CATSEALTGRGNEQFF	TGTGCCACCAGTGAAGCCCTGACAGGCCGAGGCAATGAGCAGTTCTTC
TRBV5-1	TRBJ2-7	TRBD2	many	CASSPDPGLAAEQYF	TGCGCCAGCAGTCCGGATCCGGGACTAGCGGCCGAGCAGTACTTC
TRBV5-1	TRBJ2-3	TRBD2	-	CASAMYGTSGSTDTQYF	TGCGCCAGCGCAATGTATGGGACTAGCGGAAGCACAGATACGCAGTATTTT
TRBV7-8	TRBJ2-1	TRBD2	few	CASSRASGLYNEQFF	TGTGCCAGCAGCCGTGCTAGCGGCTTGTACAATGAGCAGTTCTTC
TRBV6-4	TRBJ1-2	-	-	CASSEGRGGYGYTF	TGTGCCAGCAGTGAGGGCAGGGGAGGATATGGCTACACCTTC
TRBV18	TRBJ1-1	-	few	CASSPPKALNTEAFF	TGTGCCAGCTCACCACCGAAAGCGTTGAACACTGAAGCTTTCTTT
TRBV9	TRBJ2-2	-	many	CASSLPRGGGPNQELFF	TGTGCCAGCAGCCTACCCCGTGGAGGGGGCCCAAACCAGGAGCTGTTTTTT
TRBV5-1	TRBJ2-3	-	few	CASGGGGWFSTDTQYF	TGCGCCAGCGGAGGAGGGGGATGGTTTAGCACAGATACGCAGTATTTT
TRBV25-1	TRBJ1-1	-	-	CASIKPGGTEAFF	TGTGCCAGCATTAAACCCGGGGGAACTGAAGCTTTCTTT
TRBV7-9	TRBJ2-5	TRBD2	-	CASSPGTTETQYF	TGTGCCAGCAGCCCCGGGACTACGGAGACCCAGTACTTC
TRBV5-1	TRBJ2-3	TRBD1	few	CASSLAATGGFSTDTQYF	TGCGCCAGCAGCTTGGCCGCCACAGGGGGCTTCAGCACAGATACGCAGTATTTT
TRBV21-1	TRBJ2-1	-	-	CASNPGADRDNEQFF	TGTGCCAGCAACCCCGGGGCCGACAGGGACAATGAGCAGTTCTTC
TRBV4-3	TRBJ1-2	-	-	CASSQAGTGYTYGYTF	TGCGCCAGCAGCCAGGCGGGCACAGGGTATACCTATGGCTACACCTTC
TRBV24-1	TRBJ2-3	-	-	CATSDPRGPSTDTQYF	TGTGCCACCAGTGACCCCAGGGGACCTAGCACAGATACGCAGTATTTT
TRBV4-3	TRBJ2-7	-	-	CASSQGLMGTYEQYF	TGCGCCAGCAGCCAAGGGCTCATGGGCACCTACGAGCAGTACTTC
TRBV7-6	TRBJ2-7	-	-	CASSPNLDGSVQYF	TGTGCCAGCAGTCCTAACTTGGATGGGAGCGTGCAGTACTTC
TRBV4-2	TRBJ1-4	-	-	CASSLPADKPEGKLFF	TGTGCCAGCAGCCTCCCCGCGGACAAACCTGAAGGAAAACTGTTTTTT
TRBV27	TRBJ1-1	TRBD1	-	CASSSYRGSEAFF	TGTGCCAGCAGTTCCTACAGGGGGTCTGAAGCTTTCTTT
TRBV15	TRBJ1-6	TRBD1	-	CATSRAHRGNSPLHF	TGTGCCACCAGCAGAGCTCACAGGGGTAATTCACCCCTCCACTTT
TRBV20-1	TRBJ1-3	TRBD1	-	CSAPTGESGNTIYF	TGCAGTGCGCCGACAGGGGAGTCTGGAAACACCATATATTTT
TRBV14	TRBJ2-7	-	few	CASSQQTVTYEQYF	TGTGCCAGCAGCCAACAGACAGTTACCTACGAGCAGTACTTC
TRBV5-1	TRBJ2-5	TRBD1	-	CASSLVYRGEETQYF	TGCGCCAGCAGCTTGGTTTACAGGGGGGAGGAGACCCAGTACTTC
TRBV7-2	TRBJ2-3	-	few	CASSLADLSTDTQYF	TGTGCCAGCAGCTTAGCAGACTTGAGCACAGATACGCAGTATTTT
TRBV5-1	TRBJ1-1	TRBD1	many	CASSADRDLTEAFF	TGCGCCAGCAGCGCCGACAGGGATCTCACTGAAGCTTTCTTT
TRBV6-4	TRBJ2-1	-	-	CASSPETTPNNEQFF	TGTGCCAGCTCCCCGGAGACTACTCCTAACAATGAGCAGTTCTTC
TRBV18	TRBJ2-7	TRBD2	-	CASSPNTGGPYEQYF	TGTGCCAGCTCACCAAACACGGGAGGGCCCTACGAGCAGTACTTC
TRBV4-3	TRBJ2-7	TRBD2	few	CASSQEASGAHYSYEQYF	TGCGCCAGCAGCCAAGAGGCTAGCGGGGCTCACTACTCCTACGAGCAGTACTTC
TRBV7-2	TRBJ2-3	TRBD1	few	CASSPRDRGKDTQYF	TGTGCCAGCAGCCCCCGGGACAGGGGGAAAGATACGCAGTATTTT
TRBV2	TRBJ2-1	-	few	CASRLGPGPPYNEQFF	TGTGCCAGCAGGTTGGGACCGGGCCCCCCCTACAATGAGCAGTTCTTC
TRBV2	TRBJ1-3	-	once	CASSENRVRAGNTIYF	TGTGCCAGCAGTGAAAACAGGGTGAGAGCTGGAAACACCATATATTTT
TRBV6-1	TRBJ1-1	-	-	CASSEYRESVTEAFF	TGTGCCAGCAGTGAATACAGGGAGTCGGTCACTGAAGCTTTCTTT
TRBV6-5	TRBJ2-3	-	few	CASSFDRRTDTQYF	TGTGCCAGCAGTTTTGACAGGCGCACAGATACGCAGTATTTT
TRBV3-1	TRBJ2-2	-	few	CASSQWIAEPSNTGELFF	TGTGCCAGCAGCCAATGGATAGCGGAACCCTCGAACACCGGGGAGCTGTTTTTT
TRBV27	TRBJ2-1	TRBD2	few	CASSPGTSGANEQFF	TGTGCCAGCAGCCCCGGGACTAGCGGAGCCAATGAGCAGTTCTTC
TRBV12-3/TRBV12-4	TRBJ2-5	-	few	CASSLQEDSQETQYF	TGTGCCAGCAGTTTGCAGGAGGACAGTCAAGAGACCCAGTACTTC
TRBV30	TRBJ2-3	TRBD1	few	CAWSGAGGADTQYF	TGTGCCTGGAGTGGCGCAGGGGGCGCAGATACGCAGTATTTT
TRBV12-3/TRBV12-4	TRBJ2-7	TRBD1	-	CASSFYRGLDEQYF	TGTGCCAGCAGTTTCTACAGGGGGCTAGACGAGCAGTACTTC
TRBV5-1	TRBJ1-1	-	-	CASTFGINTEAFF	TGCGCCAGCACCTTTGGGATAAACACTGAAGCTTTCTTT
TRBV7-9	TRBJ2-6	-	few	CASSLRAGANVLTF	TGTGCCAGCAGCTTGCGGGCTGGGGCCAACGTCCTGACTTTC
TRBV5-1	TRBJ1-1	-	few	CASSLEGTWGTEAFF	TGCGCCAGCAGCTTGGAGGGCACTTGGGGCACTGAAGCTTTCTTT
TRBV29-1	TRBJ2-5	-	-	CSAEQETQYF	TGCAGCGCCGAACAAGAGACCCAGTACTTC
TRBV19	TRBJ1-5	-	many	CASSMGVLGHQPQHF	TGTGCCAGTAGTATGGGAGTACTTGGCCATCAGCCCCAGCATTTT
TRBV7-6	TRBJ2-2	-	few	CATSDGELFF	TGTGCCACCAGCGACGGAGAGCTGTTTTTT
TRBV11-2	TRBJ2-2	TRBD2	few	CASSLGTSGTRSGELFF	TGTGCCAGCAGCCTAGGGACTAGCGGGACCAGGAGCGGGGAGCTGTTTTTT
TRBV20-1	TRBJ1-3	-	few	CSASDRAGNTIYF	TGCAGTGCTAGCGACAGAGCTGGAAACACCATATATTTT
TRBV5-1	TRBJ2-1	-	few	CASSSGADYNEQFF	TGCGCCAGCAGTTCGGGGGCAGACTACAATGAGCAGTTCTTC
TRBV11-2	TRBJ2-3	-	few	CASSRYRGGPDTQYF	TGTGCCAGCAGCCGTTACAGGGGAGGTCCAGATACGCAGTATTTT